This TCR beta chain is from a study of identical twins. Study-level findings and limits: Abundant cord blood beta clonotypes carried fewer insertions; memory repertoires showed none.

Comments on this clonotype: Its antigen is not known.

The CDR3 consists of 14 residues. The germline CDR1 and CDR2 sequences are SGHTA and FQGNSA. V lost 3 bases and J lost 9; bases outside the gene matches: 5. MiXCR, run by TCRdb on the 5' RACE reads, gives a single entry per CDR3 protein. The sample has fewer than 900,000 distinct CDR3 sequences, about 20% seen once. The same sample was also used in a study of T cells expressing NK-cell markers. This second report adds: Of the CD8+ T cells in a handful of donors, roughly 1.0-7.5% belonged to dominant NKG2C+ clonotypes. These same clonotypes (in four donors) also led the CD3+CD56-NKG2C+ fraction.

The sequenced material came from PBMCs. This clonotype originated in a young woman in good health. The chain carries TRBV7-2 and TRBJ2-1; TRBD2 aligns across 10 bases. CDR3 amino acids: CASSFSSGGAEQFF. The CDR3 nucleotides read TGTGCCAGCAGCTTCTCTAGCGGGGGAGCTGAGCAGTTCTTC.